This TCR beta chain stems from a study of CD8 T cells in Susac syndrome. When the RNA was reverse transcribed, random hexamers were used with an input of roughly 0.5 to 1 ug. TCRdb re-derived calls from the immunoSEQ multiplex PCR reads in MiXCR, one entry per CDR3 protein. The sample contains approximately 230,000 distinct CDR3 sequences, 93% of which appear only once. CDR1 is SQVTM and CDR2 is ANQGSEA in the germline V gene. Trimming removed 2 bases from V and 1 base from J; junction bases left unmatched: 4. This CDR3 has 14 amino acids. The authors carried out high-throughput sequencing of TCR beta. They applied it to CD8+ and CD4+ T cells obtained from blood. It was negative isolation that provided the CD8+ and CD4+ T cells, whereas TEMRA cells were enriched by FACS.

The TCR comes from a human donor with multiple sclerosis. Material for sequencing was CD4+ T cells from PBMCs. The rearrangement uses TRBV29-1 and TRBJ2-7, with 8 nucleotides matching TRBD1. Written as DNA, the CDR3 is TGCAGCGTTGAAATAACAGGGGGATCCTACGAGCAGTACTTC. Protein: CSVEITGGSYEQYF.